The 17 T cell receptor beta chains in this list originate from one sample, sequenced in a study of T cells expressing NK-cell markers (TCRdb year 2020). Receptor libraries were prepared by 5' RACE. The data were produced on an Illumina HiSeq 2000. TCRdb reprocessed the raw reads; every CDR3 protein sequence is a single record, and DNA is not supplied. The sample's records list 550,000 to 600,000 distinct CDR3 sequences. The ten largest clones represent roughly 3.4% of the sample. The sequenced sample consisted of blood T cells: a sorted CD56 or NKG2C T cell subset, CD4+ or CD8+ T cells, or bulk PBMC T cells (not recorded which). These receptors all stem from a man younger than 35 in good health. Donor details come from another sample of the same person, matched by shared clones.

V usage is TRBV10-2 and J usage is TRBJ1-4. Germline-derived CDR1 and CDR2 are WSHSY and SAAADI. This CDR3 has 15 amino acids. The CDR3 region is CASRDLGATNEKLFF.

The chain carries TRBV2 and TRBJ2-3; TCRdb designates TRBD2, a call that cannot be tested without DNA. The germline V gene has CDR1 SNHLY and CDR2 FYNNEI. The CDR3 has 17 residues. The chain's CDR3 is CASSTQRGASEGDTQYF.

V gene TRBV10-3 combines with J gene TRBJ2-1; the TRBD1 assignment by TCRdb is unverifiable without DNA. Germline V gene lookup returns CDR1 ENHRY and CDR2 SYGVKD. This CDR3 is built from 17 residues. CDR3 region: CAIRYDPARLKGNEQFF.

The chain is built from TRBV20-1 and TRBJ2-5. The CDR3 extends over 15 amino acids. The V gene's germline CDR1 is DFQATT and CDR2 SNEGSKA (reference sequence). The CDR3 loop is CSARDPSVPQETQYF.

The V and J genes are TRBV20-1 and TRBJ2-4; the TCRdb D gene call, TRBD2, has no DNA to confirm it. This CDR3 has 17 amino acids. In germline, CDR1 is DFQATT, CDR2 SNEGSKA (reference sequence). The CDR3 loop is CSARDGTSAGGGNIQYF.

The chain's CDR3 is CASSSTGQGIWSYNSPLHF. The chain couples TRBV5-6 to TRBJ1-6; with no DNA, the TCRdb D assignment of TRBD1 cannot be verified. Germline assignment: CDR1 SGHDT and CDR2 YYEEEE. The CDR3 covers 19 residues.

The rearrangement uses TRBV5-6 and TRBJ2-1; checking the TCRdb D call of TRBD1 is not possible without DNA. CDR3 length: 13 amino acids. Germline CDR1 is SGHDT and CDR2 is YYEEEE. The CDR3 loop reads CASIRDRDNEQFF.

The genes are TRBV7-8 and TRBJ2-5; the TCRdb D gene call, TRBD2, has no DNA to confirm it. Per germline, CDR1 SGHVS and CDR2 FQNEAQ. CDR3 length: 16 amino acids. This CDR3 reads CASSSPRATTGETQYF.

The chain employs TRBV7-2 and TRBJ2-1; checking the TCRdb D call of TRBD2 is not possible without DNA. Germline CDR1 SGHTA, CDR2 FQGNSA. This CDR3 contains 17 residues. CDR3 sequence reads: CASSRKTGSVNYNEQFF.

The chain links TRBV29-1 to TRBJ2-1; TCRdb returns TRBD1, unconfirmable since there is no DNA. The germline gives CDR1 SQVTM, CDR2 ANQGSEA. The CDR3 spans 15 residues. The CDR3 here is CSVGVPGTAHNEQFF.

The chain is built from TRBV7-3 and TRBJ2-6. The germline CDR1 and CDR2 sequences are SGHTA and FQGTGA. The CDR3 has 15 residues. This CDR3 reads CASSLGDSGANVLTF.

This chain connects TRBV7-9 to TRBJ1-2. This CDR3 is 15 amino acids long. CDR1 SEHNR and CDR2 FQNEAQ come from the germline V gene (reference sequence). CDR3 loop: CASSEQRLHNYGYTF.

The rearrangement uses TRBV10-3 and TRBJ2-1. The V gene's germline CDR1 is ENHRY and CDR2 SYGVKD. The CDR3 has 11 residues. CDR3: CAISNGNEQFF.

The chain combines TRBV29-1 with TRBJ2-2; the TCRdb D gene call, TRBD2, has no DNA to confirm it. Germline V gene sequence: CDR1 SQVTM, CDR2 ANQGSEA. The CDR3 loop spans 14 amino acids. The CDR3 sequence is CSVVFTAGSGELFF.

The J gene is TRBJ1-1, the V gene TRBV4-2. CDR1 LGHNA and CDR2 YNFKEQ come from the germline V gene. This CDR3 is built from 14 residues. Here the CDR3 reads CASSQEGSNTEAFF.

The chain combines TRBV5-1 with TRBJ2-3. CDR3 size: 15 residues. In germline, CDR1 is SGHRS, CDR2 YFSETQ. CDR3 in amino acids: CASSLEEGEVDTQYF.

The chain uses TRBV6-5 and TRBJ2-1; the D call of TRBD2 rests on TCRdb alone, since no DNA is present to check it. The germline V gene encodes CDR1 MNHEY and CDR2 SVGAGI. The length of the CDR3 is 19 residues. The CDR3: CASSYLGTSGTSFYNEQFF.